The 9 T cell receptor beta chains reported below all come from one sample, sequenced in a study of CD4+ T cells in melanoma. Profiling relied on immunoSEQ multiplex PCR, and the TCRdb table lists in-frame clones only, not all of them. The sample has around 50,000 clones; 85% to 90% are singletons. The material sequenced was peripheral blood. The source of these receptors is a human donor with melanoma.

V is TRBV29-1 and J is TRBJ2-5; D ambiguous. V shed 3 bases and J shed 1 base, with 15 bases lying between them. The CDR3 runs to 15 residues. In germline, CDR1 is SQVTM, CDR2 ANQGSEA. The CDR3 DNA is TGCAGCGTTGACGGACGGACCACCGTCCAAGAGACCCAGTACTTC. Protein: CSVDGRTTVQETQYF.

This sequence joins TRBV9 and TRBJ2-3, with a tentative D call TRBD2 (5 bases). Germline CDR1 and CDR2: SGDLS and YYNGEE. This CDR3 has 16 amino acids. With 0 bases removed from V and 0 bases from J, the gap between germline ends came to 11 bases. CDR3 protein: CASSVVGGPSTDTQYF. DNA of the CDR3: TGTGCCAGCAGCGTAGTTGGCGGGCCGAGCACAGATACGCAGTATTTT.

This sequence joins TRBV2 and TRBJ2-4, with 11 bases that match TRBD1. CDR3 length: 20 amino acids. The germline V gene has CDR1 SNHLY and CDR2 FYNNEI. V shed 6 bases, J shed 0 bases, and the junction held 16 bases outside the gene matches. DNA for the CDR3: TGTGCCAGCAGGCCCGGACAGGGGGCGGCGGGGGCCCTAGCCAAAAACATTCAGTACTTC. Its protein product is CASRPGQGAAGALAKNIQYF.

V usage is TRBV11-1 and J usage is TRBJ2-7; D perhaps matches TRBD2 (5 bases). The ends were cut back, 9 bases at V and 4 bases at J, with 13 bases in the middle. This CDR3 comprises 12 residues. In germline, CDR1 is SGHAT, CDR2 FQDESV (reference sequence). CDR3 sequence reads: CASGGQVYEQYF. DNA of the CDR3: TGTGCCAGTGGCGGGCAGGTTTACGAGCAGTACTTC.

This rearrangement joins TRBV7-9 to TRBJ2-3; no definite D call. The CDR3 is 17 amino acids. V dropped 1 base and J dropped 4 bases, with 18 bases sitting between them. From germline, CDR1 is SEHNR and CDR2 FQNEAQ (reference sequence). CDR3 region: CASSLGFRAVVADTQYF. The CDR3 region has the DNA TGTGCCAGCAGCTTAGGTTTCCGGGCGGTCGTTGCAGATACGCAGTATTTT.

The chain links TRBV6-5 to TRBJ1-1; 7 nucleotides align to TRBD1. The germline CDR1 and CDR2 sequences are MNHEY and SVGAGI. This CDR3 has 15 amino acids. V was clipped by 3 bases and J by 5 bases; unmatched bases: 9. CDR3 amino acids: CASSYFPSGGTEAFF. DNA of the CDR3: TGTGCCAGCAGTTATTTTCCGTCAGGGGGTACTGAAGCTTTCTTT.

This rearrangement joins TRBV6-5 to TRBJ1-1, with no clear D. V lost 0 bases to trimming and J lost 4 bases, with 9 bases between them. Germline lookup yields CDR1 MNHEY and CDR2 SVGAGI. This CDR3 comprises 14 residues. CDR3 sequence (DNA): TGTGCCAGCAGTTACTCGGGCAGGTCCACTGAAGCTTTCTTT. Protein: CASSYSGRSTEAFF.

The chain joins TRBV5-1 to TRBJ2-5; 10 nucleotides line up with TRBD2. The CDR3 is made up of 14 amino acids. Per germline, CDR1 SGHRS and CDR2 YFSETQ. V gave up 1 base and J gave up 5 bases; unmatched junction bases: 2. The DNA for the CDR3 is TGCGCCAGCAGCTTGACTAGCGGGGTGGAGACCCAGTACTTC. Translated: CASSLTSGVETQYF.

The chain uses TRBV2 and TRBJ2-1; 8 bases are shared with TRBD2. The junction had 5 bases not matched to a gene; V was cut back by 5 bases and J by 8 bases. There are 13 residues in the CDR3. Looked up from germline, CDR1 is SNHLY and CDR2 is FYNNEI. CDR3 sequence: CASSRGLVDEQFF. In DNA form, the CDR3 reads TGTGCCAGCAGTAGGGGACTAGTAGATGAGCAGTTCTTC.